The 9 T cell receptor beta chains listed next were all sequenced from one sample in a study of blood T cell repertoires in COVID-19. Assay: immunoSEQ multiplex PCR; the TCRdb copy retains only in-frame clones and omits some. The table records some 290,000 clones, 90% of them present only once. Sequencing was done on a sample of PBMCs or T cells enriched from blood (not recorded which). These receptor sequences come from a woman aged 25-40 years who had been exposed to COVID-19.

This chain joins TRBV5-6 and TRBJ2-1; no reliable D call. V was trimmed by 1 base and J by 5 bases, leaving 4 bases between them. This CDR3 is 12 amino acids long. Germline V CDR1 and CDR2: SGHDT, YYEEEE. This CDR3 is CASSLTDNEQFF. The CDR3 nucleotides are TGTGCCAGCAGCTTGACAGACAATGAGCAGTTCTTC.

The chain combines TRBV7-9 with TRBJ2-2, with D possibly matching TRBD2 (6 bases). This CDR3 region has 16 residues. Per the germline V gene, CDR1 is SEHNR and CDR2 is FQNEAQ (reference sequence). With 6 bases removed from V and 1 base from J, the gap between germline ends came to 15 bases. CDR3 sequence reads: CASSLTVGGNTGELFF. The CDR3, as DNA: TGTGCCAGCAGTCTAACGGTCGGGGGGAACACCGGGGAGCTGTTTTTT. The full variable domain, in which reference TRBV7-9 and TRBJ2-2 provide the parts outside the CDR3, is DTGVSQNPRHKITKRGQNVTFRCDPISEHNRLYWYRQTLGQGPEFLTYFQNEAQLEKSRLLSDRFSAERPKGSFSTLEIQRTEQGDSAMYLCASSLTVGGNTGELFFGEGSRLTVL.

This clone appeared a single time. The chain links TRBV7-8 to TRBJ2-5; 12 nucleotides agree with TRBD2. This CDR3 contains 18 residues. Germline V gene lookup returns CDR1 SGHVS and CDR2 FQNEAQ. The trim removed 2 bases at V and 1 base at J, leaving 8 bases unmatched. The CDR3 DNA sequence: TGTGCCAGCAGCTTAAGGTGGACTAGCGGGGTTTTCCAAGAGACCCAGTACTTC. This translates into CASSLRWTSGVFQETQYF. The whole variable domain, remainder taken from reference TRBV7-8 and TRBJ2-5, is GAGVSQSPRYKVAKRGQDVALRCDPISGHVSLFWYQQALGQGPEFLTYFQNEAQLDKSGLPSDRFFAERPEGSVSTLKIQRTQQEDSAVYLCASSLRWTSGVFQETQYFGPGTRLLVL.

The chain has TRBV6-5 and TRBJ1-2, with TRBD1 matching over 9 bases. The CDR3 consists of 13 residues. J was trimmed by 5 bases and V by 6 bases; bases with no gene match: 4. Looked up from germline, CDR1 is MNHEY and CDR2 is SVGAGI. For the CDR3, the DNA is TGTGCCAGCAGGGACAGGGGTGGGTATGGCTACACCTTC. Its protein product is CASRDRGGYGYTF.

The chain carries TRBV6-5 and TRBJ1-2; the D gene is possibly TRBD1 (5 bases). Germline CDR1 and CDR2: MNHEY and SVGAGI. The CDR3 length is 15 residues. V was cut by 6 bases and J by 8 bases, with 22 bases left in between. The CDR3 nucleotides read TGTGCCAGCAGATCTTTCCCCGGGACTCATTGGGGCTACACCTTC. Protein sequence: CASRSFPGTHWGYTF.

The chain has TRBV4-1 and TRBJ1-3; a weak D match, TRBD1 (5 bases). CDR3 length: 15 residues. Germline lookup yields CDR1 MGHRA and CDR2 YSYEKL. Trimming left V 4 bases short and J 7 bases short, with 17 bases between. CDR3 DNA sequence: TGCGCCAGCAGCCCCCGGGCAGGGTTAGGGAACACCATATATTTT. Translating it yields CASSPRAGLGNTIYF.

The chain uses TRBV3-1 (or the pseudogene TRBV3-2) and TRBJ1-1; D not certain. Trimming took 4 bases from V and 1 from J, leaving 7 bases between them. The germline gives CDR1 LGHDT, CDR2 YNNKEL (reference sequence). This CDR3 comprises 13 residues. The CDR3 nucleotides are TGTGCCAGCAGCCCGGGAGCGAACACTGAAGCTTTCTTT. It is translated as CASSPGANTEAFF.

In its sample, this clone was seen once. V usage is TRBV4-1 and J usage is TRBJ1-1; a weak D match, TRBD1 (5 bases). CDR3 size: 13 residues. Looked up from germline, CDR1 is MGHRA and CDR2 is YSYEKL. With 0 bases removed from V and 11 bases from J, the gap between germline ends came to 13 bases. The CDR3, as DNA: TGCGCCAGCAGCCAAGATTGGTACGGGGGGGCTTTCTTT. Protein sequence: CASSQDWYGGAFF.

V is TRBV5-4 and J is TRBJ1-6, with D unresolved. Per germline, CDR1 SGHNT and CDR2 YYREEE (reference sequence). The CDR3 loop spans 17 amino acids. V shed 4 bases and J shed 0 bases, with 14 bases lying between them. Here the CDR3 reads CASSPAEASSYNSPLHF. CDR3 nucleotide sequence: TGTGCCAGCAGCCCGGCGGAGGCTAGCTCCTATAATTCACCCCTCCACTTT.